The 2 T cell receptor beta chains below all came from one sample that was sequenced in a study of T cells in tuberculosis (dated by TCRdb to the late 2010s). Library prep was done by the immunoSEQ multiplex PCR assay. TCRdb took this table from immuneACCESS and kept in-frame rearrangements with V and J called. Such tables lack part of the clones; where checked against another copy, unresolved V genes explain under half of the gap, and the rest is unexplained. In this sample the table shows about 34,000 clones, 97% of which occur a single time. The ten top clones hold 6% to 7% of the sample. Sample: PBMCs. Every receptor here comes from a donor aged 5 to 30 with latent tuberculosis or without tuberculosis infection.

The chain combines TRBV4-1 with TRBJ1-1; D unclear. The germline V gene encodes CDR1 MGHRA and CDR2 YSYEKL. The V end was cut by 4 bases, the J end by 7 bases, with 13 bases between. This CDR3 spans 13 amino acids. The CDR3 is CASSPTDGVEAFF. DNA of the CDR3: TGCGCCAGCAGCCCAACGGACGGGGTTGAAGCTTTCTTT.

The CDR3 here is CASSEESGLAGGGTYNEQFF. The CDR3 DNA sequence: TGCGCCAGCAGTGAGGAGTCGGGACTAGCGGGAGGTGGGACCTACAATGAGCAGTTCTTC. The genes are TRBV10-1 and TRBJ2-1; 15 positions agree with TRBD2. Germline loops: CDR1 WNHNN, CDR2 SYGVQD (reference sequence). The ends lost 2 bases at V and 2 bases at J; junction bases unmatched: 10. The length of the CDR3 is 20 residues.